This T cell receptor beta chain derives from a study of blood T cell repertoires in COVID-19. V was clipped by 2 bases and J by 1 base; unmatched bases: 2. Germline V lookup: CDR1 LNHDA, CDR2 SQIVND (reference sequence). The CDR3 sequence is 15 residues long. Method: immunoSEQ multiplex PCR; TCRdb's copy keeps in-frame clones and lacks some. The top ten hold 2% to 2.5% of the sample, which has about 400,000 clones, roughly 90% seen once. The receptor comes from a woman aged 35 to 49 with acute COVID-19. V is TRBV19 and J is TRBJ2-4; TRBD2 matches 7 bases. Sequenced material: PBMCs or T cells enriched from blood (not recorded which). The CDR3 DNA follows: TGTGCCAGTAGTATAAGGGAGGGGGCCAAAAACATTCAGTACTTC. Encoded protein: CASSIREGAKNIQYF.